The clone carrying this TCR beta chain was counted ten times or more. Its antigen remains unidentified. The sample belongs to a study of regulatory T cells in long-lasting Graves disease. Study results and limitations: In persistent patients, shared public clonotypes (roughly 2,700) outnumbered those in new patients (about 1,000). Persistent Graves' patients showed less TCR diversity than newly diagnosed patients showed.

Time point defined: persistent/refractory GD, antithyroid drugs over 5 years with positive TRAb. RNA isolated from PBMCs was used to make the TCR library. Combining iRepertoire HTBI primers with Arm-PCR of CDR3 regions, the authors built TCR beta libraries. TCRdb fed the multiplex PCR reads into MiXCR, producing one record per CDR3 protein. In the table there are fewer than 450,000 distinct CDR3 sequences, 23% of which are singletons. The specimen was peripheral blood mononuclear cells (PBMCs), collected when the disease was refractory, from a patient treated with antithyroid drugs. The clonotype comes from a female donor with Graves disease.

The CDR3 is CASSPFGRQGTETEAFF. The CDR3 coding sequence is TGTGCCAGCAGTCCATTTGGCCGACAGGGGACCGAGACTGAAGCTTTCTTT. The rearrangement uses TRBV28 and TRBJ1-1; 8 nucleotides agree with TRBD1. Germline assignment: CDR1 MDHEN and CDR2 SYDVKM. V lost 5 bases and J lost 5; bases outside the gene matches: 16. The CDR3 sequence is 17 residues long.